The entry below describes one TCR beta chain. The antigen is not known. The record originates from a study of T cell responses to AZD1222 COVID-19 vaccine. Study results and caveats: Seropositive at baseline were only a handful of AZD1222 recipients. Spike-specific TCRs gained breadth and depth after people received two AZD1222 doses. Spike was spanned by vaccine-associated CD4 TCRs, with dominance at 160-218 and 743-854. Nearly half of spike-specific TCRs reportedly target unmutated variant regions.

The method was immunoSEQ multiplex PCR; TCRdb's version includes in-frame clones alone and lacks a portion of them. Among more than 140,000 clones listed, about nine tenths were seen once. The ends were cut back, 0 bases at V and 1 base at J, with 3 bases in the middle. The CDR3 sequence is 14 residues long. The germline gives CDR1 LGHNA, CDR2 YSLEER. This chain joins TRBV4-3 and TRBJ2-2, with unresolved D. This material consisted of peripheral blood, taken on day 0 of MenACWY control vaccination. The receptor's source is an adult in good health. The CDR3 here is CASSQDRNTGELFF. The CDR3 DNA reads TGCGCCAGCAGCCAAGATAGGAACACCGGGGAGCTGTTTTTT.